The 26 T cell receptor beta chains listed next were all sequenced from one sample in a study of blood T cell repertoires in COVID-19. Assay: immunoSEQ multiplex PCR; the TCRdb copy retains only in-frame clones and omits some. Of 250,000 to 300,000 clones listed, around 90% were seen once; the top ten hold 0.95% to 1.2%. What was sequenced was PBMCs or T cells enriched from blood (not recorded which). The receptors were sampled from a woman between 25 and 40 years old who had recovered from COVID-19.

The rearrangement uses TRBV3-1 (or the pseudogene TRBV3-2) and TRBJ2-1, with TRBD2 as a possible D gene (6 bases). This CDR3 comprises 10 residues. Germline values: CDR1 LGHDT, CDR2 YNNKEL (reference sequence). V was trimmed by 8 bases and J by 9 bases, leaving 8 bases between them. The CDR3 DNA is TGTGCCAGCGGGGGAGGTGAGCAGTTCTTC. This encodes CASGGGEQFF.

V and J are TRBV4-1 and TRBJ2-7, with 13 bases identical to TRBD2. Germline CDR1 MGHRA, CDR2 YSYEKL. Unmatched junction bases numbered 5, after V lost 6 bases and J lost 3 bases. This CDR3 comprises 15 residues. In DNA form, the CDR3 reads TGCGCCAGCAGGTACGGACTAGCGGGAGACTACGAGCAGTACTTC. It yields the protein CASRYGLAGDYEQYF.

This chain uses TRBV6-5 with TRBJ1-2; the D gene is possibly TRBD1 (5 bases). The V gene's germline CDR1 is MNHEY and CDR2 SVGAGI. The V and J ends lost 6 bases and 4 bases respectively, with 9 bases between them. CDR3 length: 12 amino acids. CDR3 sequence reads: CASRGEAYGYTF. CDR3 DNA: TGTGCCAGCAGAGGGGAGGCCTATGGCTACACCTTC.

The chain has TRBV7-2 and TRBJ1-2; D remains unclear. Trimming took 2 bases from V and 2 from J, leaving 9 bases between them. Germline V lookup: CDR1 SGHTA, CDR2 FQGNSA. The CDR3 contains 14 residues. The CDR3 DNA is TGTGCCAGCAGCTTATTTGGGGAGAACTATGGCTACACCTTC. It codes for CASSLFGENYGYTF.

The chain combines TRBV19 with TRBJ2-2; 8 nucleotides align to TRBD1. After removal of 4 bases from V and 10 bases from J, the junction contained 8 bases not matched to a gene. The CDR3 is 14 residues long. CDR1 and CDR2 from the germline V gene are LNHDA and SQIVND (reference sequence). The CDR3 DNA is TGTGCCAGTAGTAGCGGACAGGGAAGAGAGGAGCTGTTTTTT. It is translated as CASSSGQGREELFF.

J is TRBJ2-3 and V is TRBV15, with TRBD1 matching 9 bases. This CDR3 spans 16 amino acids. With V trimmed by 1 base and J by 4 bases, 6 bases remained unmatched. Germline CDR1 and CDR2: LNHNV and YYDKDF (reference sequence). The CDR3 here is CATSRAPGQGADTQYF. The CDR3 coding sequence is TGTGCCACCAGCAGAGCACCGGGACAGGGAGCAGATACGCAGTATTTT. The full variable domain, completed using reference TRBV15 and TRBJ2-3, is DAMVIQNPRYQVTQFGKPVTLSCSQTLNHNVMYWYQQKSSQAPKLLFHYYDKDFNNEADTPDNFQSRRPNTSFCFLDIRSPGLGDTAMYLCATSRAPGQGADTQYFGPGTRLTVL.

The chain uses TRBV28 and TRBJ1-5; 7 nucleotides align to TRBD1. Trimming removed 7 bases from V and 0 bases from J; junction bases left unmatched: 9. Germline V gene sequence: CDR1 MDHEN, CDR2 SYDVKM. This CDR3 is built from 16 residues. CDR3 sequence: CASITGQSYSNQPQHF. The CDR3, as DNA: TGTGCCAGCATAACGGGACAGTCTTATAGCAATCAGCCCCAGCATTTT. Full variable domain (rest looked up from reference TRBV28 and TRBJ1-5): DVKVTQSSRYLVKRTGEKVFLECVQDMDHENMFWYRQDPGLGLRLIYFSYDVKMKEKGDIPEGYSVSREKKERFSLILESASTNQTSMYLCASITGQSYSNQPQHFGDGTRLSIL.

This rearrangement joins TRBV10-1 to TRBJ1-6; D is undetermined. Between the trimmed V and J ends, which lost 4 bases and 5 bases, there was a span of 6 bases. The CDR3 loop spans 13 amino acids. Germline V lookup: CDR1 WNHNN, CDR2 SYGVQD (reference sequence). CDR3 in amino acids: CASSGHNNSPLHF. The CDR3 DNA reads as TGCGCCAGCAGTGGACACAATAATTCACCCCTCCACTTT.

In DNA, the CDR3 is TGTGCCTGGAGTGTGCGACGGGGGGACTATGGCTACACCTTC. It yields the protein CAWSVRRGDYGYTF. This chain connects TRBV30 to TRBJ1-2, with a possible D match to TRBD1 (5 bases). Germline CDR1 is GTSNPN and CDR2 is SVGIG (reference sequence). Trimming pared 0 bases from V and 3 bases from J, leaving 11 bases between. The CDR3 loop spans 14 amino acids.

V gene TRBV19 combines with J gene TRBJ1-5; 8 bases align to TRBD1. Germline V CDR1 and CDR2: LNHDA, SQIVND (reference sequence). The CDR3 runs 14 residues. J was trimmed by 2 bases and V by 7 bases; bases with no gene match: 4. The CDR3 DNA follows: TGTGCCAGTACGGTGGGACAGGGCAATCAGCCCCAGCATTTT. As protein: CASTVGQGNQPQHF.

The rearrangement uses TRBV29-1 and TRBJ2-7, with a weak D call TRBD2 (6 bases). Trimming stripped 1 base from V and 9 bases from J, with 10 bases between. CDR1 is SQVTM and CDR2 is ANQGSEA in the germline V gene. CDR3 size: 11 residues. The CDR3, as DNA: TGCAGCGTTGAAGCGGGGGTTGGGCAGTACTTC. This sequence encodes CSVEAGVGQYF.

Only a few counts were recorded for this clone. The chain links TRBV19 to TRBJ1-5, with D tentatively TRBD1 (6 bases). CDR1 is LNHDA, CDR2 SQIVND, per germline (reference sequence). V was pared by 2 bases and J by 0 bases, with 8 bases between. The CDR3 spans 15 residues. Written as DNA, the CDR3 is TGTGCCAGTAGTATACGACAGGCTAGCAATCAGCCCCAGCATTTT. This codes for CASSIRQASNQPQHF.

V and J are TRBV7-2 and TRBJ1-2, with D perhaps matching TRBD1 (5 bases). This CDR3 is 15 amino acids long. Germline CDR1 and CDR2: SGHTA and FQGNSA. V gave up 0 bases and J gave up 4 bases, with 12 bases separating them. DNA for the CDR3: TGTGCCAGCAGCTTAGCCCAGGGCCTCAGCTATGGCTACACCTTC. As protein: CASSLAQGLSYGYTF.

CDR3 sequence reads: CASSPKFTSGILSYNEQFF. The DNA for the CDR3 is TGTGCCAGCAGCCCCAAATTCACTAGCGGGATCCTTTCCTACAATGAGCAGTTCTTC. This chain joins TRBV7-3 and TRBJ2-1, with TRBD2 matching over 10 bases. The CDR3 length is 19 residues. Trimming removed 5 bases from V and 1 base from J; junction bases left unmatched: 14. The V gene's germline CDR1 is SGHTA and CDR2 FQGTGA.

The rearrangement uses TRBV5-6 and TRBJ1-2; no clear D gene. CDR1 and CDR2 from the germline V gene are SGHDT and YYEEEE. CDR3 length: 14 residues. Trimming removed 0 bases from V and 8 bases from J, with 14 bases in between. CDR3 residues: CASSLDGGVQGYTF. CDR3 DNA sequence: TGTGCCAGCAGCTTGGATGGAGGAGTACAAGGCTACACCTTC.

This clone was seen a handful of times. The rearrangement links TRBV7-9 to TRBJ1-4; unclear D gene. Germline loops: CDR1 SEHNR, CDR2 FQNEAQ (reference sequence). This CDR3 has 14 amino acids. V was pared by 4 bases and J by 1 base, with 7 bases between. The DNA for the CDR3 is TGTGCCAGCAGCTCCAGCGGAACTAATGAAAAACTGTTTTTT. It translates to CASSSSGTNEKLFF.

This sequence joins TRBV4-1 and TRBJ1-1; 11 bases fit TRBD1. Trimming cost V 1 base and J 5 bases; bases outside gene matches: 3. This CDR3 spans 15 amino acids. CDR1 is MGHRA and CDR2 is YSYEKL in the germline V gene. CDR3: CASSQVDRGLTEAFF. The CDR3 DNA is TGCGCCAGCAGCCAAGTGGACAGGGGGCTTACTGAAGCTTTCTTT.

This clone was counted a few times. The chain joins TRBV4-1 to TRBJ1-1; 7 positions match TRBD1. After removal of 4 bases from V and 0 bases from J, the junction contained 2 bases not matched to a gene. The V gene's germline CDR1 is MGHRA and CDR2 YSYEKL. The CDR3 totals 14 residues. CDR3 sequence: CASSLGTVNTEAFF. The CDR3 DNA reads as TGCGCCAGCAGCCTTGGGACAGTGAACACTGAAGCTTTCTTT.

The genes are TRBV27 and TRBJ1-5; D unresolved. Germline CDR1 MNHEY, CDR2 SMNVEV (reference sequence). This CDR3 is 13 amino acids long. Trimming removed 5 bases from V and 10 bases from J, with 15 bases in between. The CDR3 nucleotides are TGTGCCAGCAGTCCCATGGGTGGGCTCCCCCAGCATTTT. Its protein is CASSPMGGLPQHF.

The genes are TRBV4-1 and TRBJ2-3; possibly TRBD2 for D (6 bases). CDR3 size: 15 residues. The V gene's germline CDR1 is MGHRA and CDR2 YSYEKL. V was trimmed by 3 bases and J by 6 bases, leaving 16 bases between them. The CDR3 here is CASSHRAGNRDTQYF. Written as DNA, the CDR3 is TGCGCCAGCAGCCACCGGGCGGGGAACCGGGATACGCAGTATTTT.

This clone was detected once. The chain combines TRBV5-4 with TRBJ2-1, with 10 bases identical to TRBD2. The CDR3 length is 15 residues. Looked up from germline, CDR1 is SGHNT and CDR2 is YYREEE (reference sequence). Trimming at V came to 3 bases and at J to 4 bases, leaving 4 bases not matched to a gene. In DNA, the CDR3 is TGTGCCAGCAGCTCATCTAGCGGGGGATACAATGAGCAGTTCTTC. Translated, it gives CASSSSSGGYNEQFF.

This clone was recorded only once. This chain connects TRBV3-1 (or the pseudogene TRBV3-2) to TRBJ2-1; 9 bases agree with TRBD2. From germline, CDR1 is LGHDT and CDR2 YNNKEL (reference sequence). There are 17 residues in the CDR3. The J segment lost 8 bases and the V segment lost 0 bases, leaving 11 bases of the junction unmatched. The CDR3: CASSQDTGAGGWDEQFF. The CDR3 region has the DNA TGTGCCAGCAGCCAAGATACGGGAGCGGGAGGTTGGGATGAGCAGTTCTTC.

The chain employs TRBV27 and TRBJ2-5; weak D call: TRBD2 (6 bases). The CDR3 runs to 16 residues. Germline loops: CDR1 MNHEY, CDR2 SMNVEV (reference sequence). V was cut by 3 bases and J by 4 bases, with 18 bases left in between. CDR3 DNA: TGTGCCAGCAGTTTTGGGACTCAACTGGGGCGAGAGACCCAGTACTTC. Translated: CASSFGTQLGRETQYF.

This clone was counted a single time. The gene calls are TRBV10-3 and TRBJ2-1; 10 positions agree with TRBD2. This CDR3 has 23 residues. Germline values: CDR1 ENHRY, CDR2 SYGVKD. V shed 9 bases, J shed 5 bases, and the junction held 34 bases outside the gene matches. CDR3 sequence (DNA): TGTGCCATTAGCCGCCGACAAACAGGGGCAGGGGTAGCGGGAGGACGATTAAACAATGAGCAGTTCTTC. It codes for CAISRRQTGAGVAGGRLNNEQFF.

The gene calls are TRBV12-3 or TRBV12-4 and TRBJ1-4, with D tentatively TRBD1 (5 bases). V was shortened by 7 bases and J by 4 bases, with 10 bases between the two germline ends. This CDR3 is 13 amino acids long. CDR3 in DNA: TGTGCCAGCAAAGGGGTTATTAATGAAAAACTGTTTTTT. This gives the protein CASKGVINEKLFF.

The genes are TRBV4-2 and TRBJ1-3; 8 nucleotides line up with TRBD1. Germline V gives CDR1 LGHNA, CDR2 YNFKEQ. The CDR3 runs to 16 residues. J lost 2 bases, V lost 5 bases, and 8 bases had no gene match. CDR3: CASSSAQGATGNTIYF. The DNA for the CDR3 is TGTGCCAGCAGCTCAGCTCAGGGGGCGACTGGAAACACCATATATTTT.